The 30 T cell receptor beta chains presented below share a single source sample, sequenced in a study of CD8 T cells in Susac syndrome. An amount of RNA that ranged from 0.5 to 1 ug was reverse transcribed with random hexamers. TCRdb fed the immunoSEQ multiplex PCR reads into MiXCR, producing one record per CDR3 protein. The repertoire holds about 250,000 distinct CDR3 sequences, just under 95% seen once, with roughly 0.072% in the top ten. What was sequenced was CD4+ T cells from PBMCs. These receptors originate from a human donor with multiple sclerosis.

V gene TRBV5-6 combines with J gene TRBJ1-2; D is possibly TRBD1 (6 bases). V dropped 3 bases and J dropped 8 bases, with 17 bases sitting between them. CDR3 size: 14 residues. Germline assignment: CDR1 SGHDT and CDR2 YYEEEE. The CDR3 bases are TGTGCCAGCAGCTATGGCGGGGACATCGGGGGCTACACCTTC. This codes for CASSYGGDIGGYTF.

This chain joins TRBV2 and TRBJ1-2; D is undetermined. Germline-derived CDR1 and CDR2 are SNHLY and FYNNEI. The CDR3 totals 15 residues. V lost 4 bases and J lost 7, with 19 bases in between. CDR3 sequence: CASSAAGLNLVGYTF. CDR3 nucleotides: TGTGCCAGCAGTGCAGCCGGGCTCAACCTCGTTGGCTACACCTTC.

The chain employs TRBV6-5 and TRBJ2-6; D perhaps matches TRBD1 (6 bases). CDR1 is MNHEY, CDR2 SVGAGI, per germline. Trimming pared 4 bases from V and 0 bases from J, leaving 7 bases between. CDR3 size: 15 residues. The CDR3 DNA sequence: TGTGCCAGCAGTTGGGACAACTCTGGGGCCAACGTCCTGACTTTC. It translates to CASSWDNSGANVLTF.

The V gene is TRBV3-1, the J gene TRBJ2-3, with D maybe TRBD1 (6 bases). The CDR3 contains 15 residues. The V gene lost 4 bases and the J gene lost 2 bases, with 13 bases spanning the gap. Looked up from germline, CDR1 is LGHDT and CDR2 is YNNKEL (reference sequence). CDR3 coding DNA: TGTGCCAGCAGCCGTGGACAGCTCGACACAGATACGCAGTATTTT. Encoded protein: CASSRGQLDTDTQYF.

This clonotype was found once. The chain combines TRBV6-6 with TRBJ2-7; D unresolved. Trimming stripped 7 bases from V and 4 bases from J, with 17 bases between. The CDR3 has 14 amino acids. Germline V CDR1 and CDR2: MNHNY, SVGAGI (reference sequence). The CDR3 here is CASTEPPQTYEQYF. In nucleotides, the CDR3 is TGTGCCAGCACCGAACCCCCCCAGACGTACGAGCAGTACTTC.

V and J are TRBV3-1 and TRBJ2-7; D is unclear. The V gene's germline CDR1 is LGHDT and CDR2 YNNKEL (reference sequence). The CDR3 is 15 amino acids. The V end was cut by 2 bases, the J end by 0 bases, with 11 bases between. The DNA of the CDR3 is TGTGCCAGCAGCCAATTTCCTCAAAGCTCCTACGAGCAGTACTTC. Translated, it gives CASSQFPQSSYEQYF.

V usage is TRBV5-4 and J usage is TRBJ2-1; TRBD2 matches at 7 bases. J gave up 8 bases and V 4 bases, and 6 bases lay outside the gene matches. CDR1 and CDR2 from the germline V gene are SGHNT and YYREEE (reference sequence). The CDR3 is 13 residues long. CDR3 DNA sequence: TGTGCCAGCAGCACGACTAGCCTCGATGAGCAGTTCTTC. Translated: CASSTTSLDEQFF. The whole variable domain, remainder taken from reference TRBV5-4 and TRBJ2-1, is ETGVTQSPTHLIKTRGQQVTLRCSSQSGHNTVSWYQQALGQGPQFIFQYYREEENGRGNFPPRFSGLQFPNYSSELNVNALELDDSALYLCASSTTSLDEQFFGPGTRLTVL.

The chain uses TRBV19 and TRBJ2-1; 16 bases fit TRBD2. The CDR3 has 19 residues. Unmatched junction bases numbered 11, after V lost 5 bases and J lost 4 bases. Germline assignment: CDR1 LNHDA and CDR2 SQIVND (reference sequence). CDR3 loop: CASSSTGLAGGPRYNEQFF. For the CDR3, the DNA is TGTGCCAGTAGTTCAACGGGACTAGCGGGAGGGCCAAGGTACAATGAGCAGTTCTTC.

This clonotype was observed a few times. The V call is TRBV28, the J call TRBJ2-3, with 7 bases identical to TRBD1. There are 19 residues in the CDR3. V gave up 10 bases and J gave up 5 bases; unmatched junction bases: 27. Germline-derived CDR1 and CDR2 are MDHEN and SYDVKM. This CDR3 is CATIGINLGKTGMEDTQYF. As DNA, the CDR3 is TGTGCCACCATAGGGATCAACTTGGGGAAGACAGGGATGGAAGATACGCAGTATTTT. The whole variable domain, filled in from reference TRBV28 and TRBJ2-3, reads DVKVTQSSRYLVKRTGEKVFLECVQDMDHENMFWYRQDPGLGLRLIYFSYDVKMKEKGDIPEGYSVSREKKERFSLILESASTNQTSMYLCATIGINLGKTGMEDTQYFGPGTRLTVL.

The chain is built from TRBV27 and TRBJ2-1; D possibly corresponds to TRBD1 (6 bases). Germline lookup yields CDR1 MNHEY and CDR2 SMNVEV (reference sequence). The CDR3 has 16 amino acids. V lost 2 bases, J lost 3 bases, and 14 bases lay in between. CDR3 nucleotide sequence: TGTGCCAGCAGTTTAACTCCCGGACAGAGCTACAATGAGCAGTTCTTC. Translating it yields CASSLTPGQSYNEQFF.

The V call is TRBV5-4, the J call TRBJ2-1; TRBD1 might be the D (6 bases). The V gene's germline CDR1 is SGHNT and CDR2 YYREEE (reference sequence). With 2 bases removed from V and 9 bases from J, the gap between germline ends came to 12 bases. The CDR3 contains 13 residues. CDR3 loop: CASSFGQGPEQFF. The CDR3, as DNA: TGTGCCAGCAGCTTCGGGCAGGGGCCTGAGCAGTTCTTC.

DNA of the CDR3: TGTGCCAGCAGCTTAGCAGGGGGTTTGGAAAAACTGTTTTTT. Translation: CASSLAGGLEKLFF. The chain recombines TRBV7-2 with TRBJ1-4; D possibly corresponds to TRBD1 (6 bases). The germline V gene has CDR1 SGHTA and CDR2 FQGNSA. V lost 0 bases and J lost 8, with 10 bases in between. CDR3 length equals 14 residues.

In nucleotides, the CDR3 is TGTGCCAGCAGCGTAGGAATCGGGGTGACGGATACGCAGTATTTT. Translated, it gives CASSVGIGVTDTQYF. The V and J genes are TRBV9 and TRBJ2-3, with D perhaps matching TRBD2 (5 bases). CDR1 and CDR2 from the germline V gene are SGDLS and YYNGEE. The CDR3 spans 15 residues. V was clipped by 0 bases and J by 6 bases, with 14 bases between them.

A single count supports this clonotype. The CDR3 reads CASSLEGLGETQYF. In DNA form, the CDR3 reads TGCGCCAGCAGCTTGGAGGGGCTTGGGGAGACCCAGTACTTC. The V call is TRBV5-1, the J call TRBJ2-5, with a possible D match to TRBD1 (5 bases). V lost 0 bases and J lost 5, with 11 bases in between. The germline CDR1 and CDR2 sequences are SGHRS and YFSETQ. The CDR3 has 14 residues.

The genes are TRBV7-2 and TRBJ1-6; possibly TRBD1 for D (5 bases). This CDR3 spans 15 amino acids. Trimming pared 5 bases from V and 7 bases from J, leaving 15 bases between. Germline V gives CDR1 SGHTA, CDR2 FQGNSA. This chain's CDR3 is CASSPPQGGNSPLHF. CDR3 nucleotides: TGTGCCAGCAGCCCCCCGCAGGGTGGCAATTCACCCCTCCACTTT.

V usage is TRBV7-2 and J usage is TRBJ2-4; 9 bases align to TRBD1. There are 15 residues in the CDR3. The germline V gene has CDR1 SGHTA and CDR2 FQGNSA. Losses at the gene ends were 5 bases for V and 4 bases for J; bases not matched to a gene: 6. The CDR3 sequence: CASSPGGQGKNIQYF. The CDR3 coding sequence is TGTGCCAGCAGCCCGGGAGGACAGGGGAAAAACATTCAGTACTTC.

This sequence joins TRBV19 and TRBJ2-2, with D possibly matching TRBD2 (7 bases). Germline V gene sequence: CDR1 LNHDA, CDR2 SQIVND (reference sequence). The germline V and J ends were trimmed by 7 bases and 2 bases, with 14 bases remaining between them. The CDR3 sequence is 15 residues long. The CDR3 loop reads CASIGPGGNTGELFF. CDR3 nucleotides: TGTGCCAGTATAGGACCGGGGGGCAACACCGGGGAGCTGTTTTTT. Based on the CDR3 plus reference TRBV19 and TRBJ2-2, the full variable domain is DGGITQSPKYLFRKEGQNVTLSCEQNLNHDAMYWYRQDPGQGLRLIYYSQIVNDFQKGDIAEGYSVSREKKESFPLTVTSAQKNPTAFYLCASIGPGGNTGELFFGEGSRLTVL.

The rearrangement links TRBV7-8 to TRBJ2-1, with D possibly TRBD2 on 5 matching bases. Germline-derived CDR1 and CDR2 are SGHVS and FQNEAQ. CDR3 length: 13 residues. V lost 4 bases and J lost 6, with 10 bases in between. The CDR3 nucleotides read TGTGCCAGCAGCTATCGGACTGGCAATGAGCAGTTCTTC. This gives the protein CASSYRTGNEQFF.

The chain recombines TRBV28 with TRBJ1-1; D unclear. Trimming took off 5 bases at V and 4 bases at J, with 14 bases between the two ends. Germline lookup yields CDR1 MDHEN and CDR2 SYDVKM. This CDR3 contains 14 residues. CDR3 amino acids: CASSGSWKGTEAFF. The CDR3 DNA is TGTGCCAGCAGTGGTTCTTGGAAGGGCACTGAAGCTTTCTTT. Based on the CDR3 plus reference TRBV28 and TRBJ1-1, the full variable domain is DVKVTQSSRYLVKRTGEKVFLECVQDMDHENMFWYRQDPGLGLRLIYFSYDVKMKEKGDIPEGYSVSREKKERFSLILESASTNQTSMYLCASSGSWKGTEAFFGQGTRLTVV.

This chain uses TRBV7-3 with TRBJ2-5; D may be TRBD1 (6 bases). Trimming removed 1 base from V and 3 bases from J, with 9 bases in between. Germline values: CDR1 SGHTA, CDR2 FQGTGA. There are 14 residues in the CDR3. The CDR3 is CASSLNQGKETQYF. The CDR3, as DNA: TGTGCCAGCAGCTTAAATCAGGGGAAAGAGACCCAGTACTTC.

The chain uses TRBV6-2 or TRBV6-3 and TRBJ2-2; unclear D gene. CDR1 is MNHEY and CDR2 is SVGEGT in the germline V gene. The CDR3 is made up of 14 amino acids. Trimming removed 0 bases from V and 2 bases from J, with 4 bases in between. The DNA for the CDR3 is TGTGCCAGCAGTTACTCCCTCAACACCGGGGAGCTGTTTTTT. The encoded protein is CASSYSLNTGELFF.

The chain recombines TRBV5-6 with TRBJ1-1, with D unresolved. The CDR3 sequence is 14 residues long. Trimming shortened V by 1 base and J by 10 bases, and 17 bases separated the two germline ends. Per the germline V gene, CDR1 is SGHDT and CDR2 is YYEEEE. In DNA form, the CDR3 reads TGTGCCAGCAGCTTGTGGCAATCAGTGAATGGAGCTTTCTTT. It codes for CASSLWQSVNGAFF. Variable domain in full (rest from reference TRBV5-6 and TRBJ1-1): DAGVTQSPTHLIKTRGQQVTLRCSPKSGHDTVSWYQQALGQGPQFIFQYYEEEERQRGNFPDRFSGHQFPNYSSELNVNALLLGDSALYLCASSLWQSVNGAFFGQGTRLTVV.

The chain links TRBV10-3 to TRBJ2-3, with 16 bases lining up with TRBD2. Per the germline V gene, CDR1 is ENHRY and CDR2 is SYGVKD. This CDR3 spans 17 amino acids. J was trimmed by 5 bases and V by 4 bases; bases with no gene match: 6. This chain's CDR3 is CAISGGLAGGPRDTQYF. CDR3 nucleotide sequence: TGTGCCATCAGTGGGGGACTAGCGGGGGGGCCGAGAGATACGCAGTATTTT.

The CDR3 loop is CSASPQGVQSYNEQFF. As DNA, the CDR3 is TGCAGTGCTAGCCCACAGGGTGTTCAATCCTACAATGAGCAGTTCTTC. The chain recombines TRBV20-1 with TRBJ2-1, with D tentatively TRBD1 (6 bases). CDR1 is DFQATT, CDR2 SNEGSKA, per germline (reference sequence). This CDR3 spans 16 amino acids. V shed 3 bases and J shed 1 base, with 16 bases lying between them.

V gene TRBV5-1 combines with J gene TRBJ1-1; TRBD1 might be the D (5 bases). Germline CDR1 reads SGHRS; CDR2 reads YFSETQ. V shed 6 bases and J shed 3 bases, with 15 bases lying between them. The CDR3 totals 14 residues. In DNA, the CDR3 is TGCGCCAGCACCCAGTGGGGGAGGGACACTGAAGCTTTCTTT. It encodes CASTQWGRDTEAFF.

The chain uses TRBV12-3 or TRBV12-4 and TRBJ2-1, with 8 positions matching TRBD2. The CDR3 is made up of 16 amino acids. V was pared by 5 bases and J by 1 base, with 7 bases of the junction left unmatched. The CDR3, as DNA: TGTGCCAGCAGTGCCAGCGGGGGTGGGTCCTACAATGAGCAGTTCTTC. The encoded protein is CASSASGGGSYNEQFF.

The chain joins TRBV6-5 to TRBJ1-1, with D perhaps matching TRBD1 (5 bases). Trimming stripped 5 bases from V and 5 bases from J, with 9 bases between. The germline V gene has CDR1 MNHEY and CDR2 SVGAGI. The CDR3 loop spans 12 amino acids. CDR3 in DNA: TGTGCCAGCAGTCGGGACCTTACTGAAGCTTTCTTT. It translates to CASSRDLTEAFF.

The chain employs TRBV20-1 and TRBJ2-1; the D gene is possibly TRBD2 (6 bases). CDR3 length equals 12 residues. The germline V gene has CDR1 DFQATT and CDR2 SNEGSKA (reference sequence). V dropped 6 bases and J dropped 8 bases, with 14 bases sitting between them. CDR3 protein: CSATQDYYEQFF. Here the CDR3 DNA reads TGCAGTGCCACCCAGGACTATTATGAGCAGTTCTTC.

The rearrangement uses TRBV20-1 and TRBJ1-5; D gene uncertain. The CDR3 covers 13 residues. The V end was cut by 5 bases, the J end by 4 bases, with 12 bases between. CDR1 is DFQATT and CDR2 is SNEGSKA in the germline V gene (reference sequence). CDR3 loop: CSAGGKDNQPQHF. The CDR3, as DNA: TGCAGTGCTGGCGGCAAGGATAATCAGCCCCAGCATTTT.

This chain uses TRBV5-4 with TRBJ2-5, with a weak D call TRBD1 (6 bases). The CDR3 length is 14 residues. Trimming cost V 1 base and J 5 bases, with 12 bases left between them. Germline V gives CDR1 SGHNT, CDR2 YYREEE (reference sequence). The DNA of the CDR3 is TGTGCCAGCAGCTTGAACAGGGAAAGGGAGACCCAGTACTTC. This encodes CASSLNRERETQYF.